Following are 17 T cell receptor beta chains from one sample sequenced in a study of identical twins. MiXCR, applied by TCRdb to the 5' RACE reads, yields one record per CDR3 protein. Of about 810,000 distinct CDR3 sequences in the sample, roughly an eighth were seen once. These data are also associated with another study on yellow fever vaccine responses in identical twins.

Sequences were obtained from PBMCs. The source of these receptors is a woman under 30 in good health.

This clonotype was found many times. The rearrangement uses TRBV29-1 and TRBJ1-4; D is unresolved. The length of the CDR3 is 14 residues. CDR1 and CDR2 from the germline V gene are SQVTM and ANQGSEA. Trimming took off 2 bases at V and 0 bases at J, with 7 bases between the two ends. The CDR3 DNA reads TGCAGCGTTGAACTGGGGACAACTAATGAAAAACTGTTTTTT. It translates to CSVELGTTNEKLFF.

The V and J genes are TRBV11-2 and TRBJ2-3; TRBD2 matches 13 bases. The trim removed 5 bases at V and 1 base at J, leaving 9 bases unmatched. CDR1 is SGHAT, CDR2 FQNNGV, per germline. This CDR3 is built from 18 residues. CDR3 in DNA: TGTGCCAGCAGCCTAGGACTAGCGGGAGATCTGGGCACAGATACGCAGTATTTT. Amino acids: CASSLGLAGDLGTDTQYF.

This clonotype was seen a handful of times. V is TRBV7-9 and J is TRBJ1-1, with 9 bases that match TRBD1. CDR3 length: 15 amino acids. Per the germline V gene, CDR1 is SEHNR and CDR2 is FQNEAQ (reference sequence). V lost 5 bases and J lost 3; bases outside the gene matches: 7. The CDR3: CASSAGQGTDTEAFF. In DNA, the CDR3 is TGTGCCAGCAGCGCTGGACAGGGGACAGACACTGAAGCTTTCTTT.

This clonotype was counted at least ten times. The V call is TRBV24-1, the J call TRBJ2-1, with 11 positions matching TRBD2. The CDR3 has 14 amino acids. The V gene end was trimmed by 8 bases and the J gene end by 14 bases; junction bases not matched to a gene: 13. CDR1 is KGHDR and CDR2 is SFDVKD in the germline V gene. CDR3 bases: TGTGCCACCACAGCTACTAGCGGGAGTAGTGTGAAGTTCTTC. Encoded protein: CATTATSGSSVKFF.

This clonotype has only a few counts. The V call is TRBV20-1, the J call TRBJ2-1; TRBD2 aligns across 14 bases. Trimming cost V 2 bases and J 6 bases; bases outside gene matches: 12. Germline CDR1 DFQATT, CDR2 SNEGSKA (reference sequence). The CDR3 contains 18 residues. DNA for the CDR3: TGCAGTGCTAGACGACTAGCGGGAGGGCCTCGTAAAGCCAATGAGCAGTTCTTC. Its protein is CSARRLAGGPRKANEQFF.

This chain connects TRBV2 to TRBJ1-2; D uncertain. Trimming took off 2 bases at V and 0 bases at J, with 7 bases between the two ends. The CDR3 is made up of 14 amino acids. Germline lookup yields CDR1 SNHLY and CDR2 FYNNEI. The CDR3 region has the DNA TGTGCCAGCAGTGAAAGGGTTACTAACTATGGCTACACCTTC. Residues: CASSERVTNYGYTF.

This clonotype came up a few times. This chain joins TRBV20-1 and TRBJ2-7; no reliable D call. CDR3 size: 12 residues. CDR1 and CDR2 (germline): DFQATT, SNEGSKA (reference sequence). Trimming took 3 bases from V and 8 from J, leaving 14 bases between them. CDR3 loop: CSARTDRPQQYF. CDR3 sequence (DNA): TGCAGTGCTAGGACCGACCGGCCGCAGCAGTACTTC.

This clonotype was detected a few times. The chain links TRBV7-9 to TRBJ2-3; 11 positions match TRBD2. The junction had 4 bases not matched to a gene; V was cut back by 0 bases and J by 5 bases. The CDR3 extends over 16 amino acids. Germline assignment: CDR1 SEHNR and CDR2 FQNEAQ (reference sequence). The CDR3 nucleotides are TGTGCCAGCAGCTTAGCGACTAGCGGGACTGTAGATACGCAGTATTTT. It codes for CASSLATSGTVDTQYF.

This clonotype was seen a handful of times. The CDR3 protein is CASSQDLASGKPTYNEQFF. DNA of the CDR3: TGTGCCAGCAGCCAAGATCTGGCTAGCGGGAAACCCACCTACAATGAGCAGTTCTTC. The chain joins TRBV4-2 to TRBJ2-1; 9 bases align to TRBD2. V shed 0 bases and J 2 bases; nucleotides not matched to a gene: 11. This CDR3 region has 19 residues. Germline CDR1 LGHNA, CDR2 YNFKEQ.

This clonotype was detected a few times. The chain combines TRBV6-1 with TRBJ2-1; D is ambiguous. V lost 2 bases and J 5 bases, leaving 7 bases between the germline ends. The CDR3 sequence is 13 residues long. Per the germline V gene, CDR1 is MNHNS and CDR2 is SASEGT. The chain's CDR3 is CASSERTHNEQFF. The CDR3 nucleotides are TGTGCCAGCAGTGAAAGGACCCACAATGAGCAGTTCTTC.

The V and J genes are TRBV28 and TRBJ2-1; tentatively, D is TRBD2 (5 bases). Trimming took 1 base from V and 4 from J, leaving 11 bases between them. The CDR3 is made up of 15 amino acids. Germline V gene sequence: CDR1 MDHEN, CDR2 SYDVKM. The CDR3: CASSLFGVRYNEQFF. For the CDR3, the DNA is TGTGCCAGCAGTTTATTCGGGGTTCGGTACAATGAGCAGTTCTTC. The entire variable domain, with the rest obtained from reference TRBV28 and TRBJ2-1, is as follows: DVKVTQSSRYLVKRTGEKVFLECVQDMDHENMFWYRQDPGLGLRLIYFSYDVKMKEKGDIPEGYSVSREKKERFSLILESASTNQTSMYLCASSLFGVRYNEQFFGPGTRLTVL.

This chain links TRBV18 with TRBJ2-5; TRBD1 is a possible D gene (5 bases). The CDR3 is 15 amino acids. Deletions cut 3 bases from V and 0 bases from J, with 11 bases between. The germline CDR1 and CDR2 sequences are KGHSH and LQKENI. CDR3 sequence: CASSPLTANQETQYF. The CDR3 bases are TGTGCCAGCTCACCCCTGACAGCAAACCAAGAGACCCAGTACTTC.

The V and J genes are TRBV20-1 and TRBJ1-6, with D unclear. This CDR3 region has 14 residues. Germline V CDR1 and CDR2: DFQATT, SNEGSKA (reference sequence). The V end was cut by 6 bases, the J end by 2 bases, with 11 bases between. The CDR3 DNA sequence: TGCAGTGCACGCACATCGACCTATAATTCACCCCTCCACTTT. This sequence encodes CSARTSTYNSPLHF.

The chain uses TRBV10-3 and TRBJ2-3; TRBD2 matches 12 bases. The CDR3 is made up of 17 amino acids. Germline CDR1 reads ENHRY; CDR2 reads SYGVKD. The junction had 8 bases not matched to a gene; V was cut back by 3 bases and J by 4 bases. The CDR3 DNA reads as TGTGCCATCAGTGAAAGCCCGGGACTAGCGGGCGCAGATACGCAGTATTTT. Its protein is CAISESPGLAGADTQYF.

The table lists this clonotype with many counts. The CDR3 nucleotides read TGTGCCAGCTCACCAGAAGACAGCTCCGTCTACACCTTC. Translating it yields CASSPEDSSVYTF. The V and J genes are TRBV18 and TRBJ1-2, with a tentative D call TRBD1 (5 bases). V dropped 2 bases and J dropped 10 bases, with 14 bases sitting between them. This CDR3 has 13 residues. CDR1 is KGHSH and CDR2 is LQKENI in the germline V gene.

This clonotype appeared many times. The chain uses TRBV5-6 and TRBJ2-7; 9 bases align to TRBD1. CDR3 length equals 9 residues. Germline CDR1 reads SGHDT; CDR2 reads YYEEEE. The CDR3 region is CASPGQGMV. CDR3 coding DNA: TGTGCCTCCCCGGGACAGGGTATGGTC.

The rearrangement uses TRBV24-1 and TRBJ2-2; D is possibly TRBD2 (6 bases). The CDR3 contains 18 residues. The germline V gene encodes CDR1 KGHDR and CDR2 SFDVKD. V was trimmed by 3 bases and J by 1 base, leaving 17 bases between them. CDR3 in DNA: TGTGCCACCAGTGATCCCGATCGAGGGCGGGAGAACACCGGGGAGCTGTTTTTT. As protein: CATSDPDRGRENTGELFF.